This T cell receptor (beta chain) was found in a study of blood T cell dynamics during melanoma immunotherapy. Study findings and constraints: The study could not tell melanoma-specific clones from general immune activation.

Described time point: week 3, after first cycle of checkpoint inhibitor. Per germline, CDR1 SGHDT and CDR2 YYEEEE. V was clipped by 2 bases and J by 5 bases, with 22 bases between them. This CDR3 is 17 amino acids long. Comment on this clone: Its antigen is currently unknown.

Assay: immunoSEQ multiplex PCR; the TCRdb copy retains only in-frame clones and omits some. Among 7,000 to 8,500 clones listed, around nine tenths were seen once. This chain uses TRBV5-6 with TRBJ1-2; D is possibly TRBD1 (5 bases). The origin of this receptor is a human donor with melanoma. Material: blood, obtained from a patient treated with checkpoint blockade. The CDR3 bases are TGTGCCAGCAGCTTCCCGTTCGGTCGACAGCAACGGTATGGCTACACCTTC. It yields the protein CASSFPFGRQQRYGYTF.